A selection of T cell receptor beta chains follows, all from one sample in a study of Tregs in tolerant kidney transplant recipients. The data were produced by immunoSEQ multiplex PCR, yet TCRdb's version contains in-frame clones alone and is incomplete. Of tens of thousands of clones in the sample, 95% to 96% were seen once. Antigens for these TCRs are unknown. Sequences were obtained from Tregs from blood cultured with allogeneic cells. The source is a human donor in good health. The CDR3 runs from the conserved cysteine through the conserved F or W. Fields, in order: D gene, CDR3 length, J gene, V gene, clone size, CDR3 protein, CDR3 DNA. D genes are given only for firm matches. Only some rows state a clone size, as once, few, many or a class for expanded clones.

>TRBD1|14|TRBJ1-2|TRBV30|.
CAWRGQGIAYGYTF
TGTGCCTGGAGGGGACAGGGGATAGCCTATGGCTACACCTTC
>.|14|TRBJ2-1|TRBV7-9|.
CASSLGGSYNEQFF
TGTGCCAGCAGCTTAGGAGGCTCCTACAATGAGCAGTTCTTC
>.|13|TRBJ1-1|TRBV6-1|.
CASSELLGGEAFF
TGTGCCAGCAGTGAGCTATTGGGGGGGGAAGCTTTCTTT
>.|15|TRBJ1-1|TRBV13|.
CASSPSVKSWTEAFF
TGTGCCAGCAGCCCCTCGGTGAAGTCGTGGACTGAAGCTTTCTTT
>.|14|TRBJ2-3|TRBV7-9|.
CASKPNQGSDTQYF
TGTGCCAGCAAGCCCAACCAGGGTTCAGATACGCAGTATTTT
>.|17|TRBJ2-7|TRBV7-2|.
CASSLGFGRFVVREQYF
TGTGCCAGCAGCTTAGGTTTTGGGCGTTTTGTAGTACGAGAGCAGTACTTC
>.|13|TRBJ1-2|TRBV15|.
CAPRAEDYYGYTF
TGTGCCCCGCGGGCGGAGGACTACTATGGCTACACCTTC
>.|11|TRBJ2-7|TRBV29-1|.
CSVTDSYEQYF
TGCAGCGTGACAGATTCCTACGAGCAGTACTTC
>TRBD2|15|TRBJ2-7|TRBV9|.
CASSVSSGGANEQYF
TGTGCCAGCAGCGTAAGTAGCGGGGGGGCGAACGAGCAGTACTTC
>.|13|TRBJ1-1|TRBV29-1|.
CSVEEGGNTEAFF
TGCAGCGTTGAAGAGGGGGGGAACACTGAAGCTTTCTTT
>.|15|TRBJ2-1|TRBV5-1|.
CASRTRGENYNEQFF
TGCGCCAGCAGAACGCGAGGGGAGAACTACAATGAGCAGTTCTTC
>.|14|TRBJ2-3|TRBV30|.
CAWTPGLDTDTQYF
TGTGCCTGGACTCCGGGACTTGACACAGATACGCAGTATTTT
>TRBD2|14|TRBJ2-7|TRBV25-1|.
CASSLAGNSYEQYF
TGTGCCAGCAGTCTAGCGGGAAACTCCTACGAGCAGTACTTC
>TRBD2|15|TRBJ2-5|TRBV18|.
CASSPQREGIETQYF
TGTGCCAGCTCACCACAGCGGGAGGGCATAGAGACCCAGTACTTC
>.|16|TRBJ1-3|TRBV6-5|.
CASSSPGRFSGNTIYF
TGTGCCAGCAGTTCACCCGGACGGTTCTCTGGAAACACCATATATTTT
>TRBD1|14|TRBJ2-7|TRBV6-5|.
CASSRRQGAHEQYF
TGTGCCAGCAGCCGAAGACAGGGGGCCCACGAGCAGTACTTC
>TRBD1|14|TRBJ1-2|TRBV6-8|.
CASRLTGAGYGYTF
TGTGCCAGCAGGTTGACAGGGGCAGGCTATGGCTACACCTTC
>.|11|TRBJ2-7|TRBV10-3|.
CAISLADEQYF
TGTGCCATCAGCCTAGCTGACGAGCAGTACTTC
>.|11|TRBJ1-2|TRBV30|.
CAWTEVGGYTF
TGTGCCTGGACGGAAGTTGGTGGCTACACCTTC
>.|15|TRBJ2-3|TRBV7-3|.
CASSLMGLHTDTQYF
TGTGCCAGCAGCTTAATGGGACTTCACACAGATACGCAGTATTTT
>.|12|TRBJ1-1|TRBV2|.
CASSQSSSEAFF
TGTGCCAGCAGTCAGAGCTCCAGTGAAGCTTTCTTT
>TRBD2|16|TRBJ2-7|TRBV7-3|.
CASSLERGGPTYEQYF
TGTGCCAGCAGCTTAGAGCGGGGGGGCCCCACCTACGAGCAGTACTTC
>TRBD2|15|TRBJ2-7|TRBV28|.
CASSLRGRVSYEQYF
TGTGCCAGCAGTTTGCGGGGGAGGGTATCCTACGAGCAGTACTTC
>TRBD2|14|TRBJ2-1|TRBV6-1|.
CASIWDYSYNEQFF
TGTGCCAGCATTTGGGACTATTCTTACAATGAGCAGTTCTTC
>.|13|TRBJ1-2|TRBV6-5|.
CASSSRGSGGYTF
TGTGCCAGCAGTTCCAGGGGAAGTGGAGGCTACACCTTC
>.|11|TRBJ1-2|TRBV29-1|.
CSVVRVYGYTF
TGCAGCGTTGTCCGAGTCTATGGCTACACCTTC
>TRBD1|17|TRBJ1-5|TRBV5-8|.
CASSQGDSLLSNQPQHF
TGTGCCAGCAGCCAAGGGGACAGCCTATTAAGCAATCAGCCCCAGCATTTT
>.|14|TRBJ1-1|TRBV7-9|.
CASSLVTQNTEAFF
TGTGCCAGCAGCTTAGTTACTCAGAACACTGAAGCTTTCTTT
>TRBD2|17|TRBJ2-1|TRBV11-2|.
CASSWTPGTSGANEQFF
TGTGCCAGCAGCTGGACCCCGGGGACTAGCGGGGCCAATGAGCAGTTCTTC
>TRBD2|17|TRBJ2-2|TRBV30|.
CAWRGTGLAGGSGELFF
TGTGCCTGGAGAGGGACGGGACTAGCGGGAGGATCCGGGGAGCTGTTTTTT
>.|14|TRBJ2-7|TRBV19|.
CASRDIEYPYEQYF
TGTGCCAGTAGGGACATCGAATATCCCTACGAGCAGTACTTC
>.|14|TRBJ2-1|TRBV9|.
CASSVLIQGYEQFF
TGTGCCAGCAGCGTACTAATACAGGGCTATGAGCAGTTCTTC
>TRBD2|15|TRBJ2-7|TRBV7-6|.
CASSRTSGRAYEQYF
TGTGCCAGCAGCCGTACTAGCGGGAGGGCCTACGAGCAGTACTTC
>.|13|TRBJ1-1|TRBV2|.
CASSAMLNTEAFF
TGTGCCAGCAGCGCTATGTTGAACACTGAAGCTTTCTTT
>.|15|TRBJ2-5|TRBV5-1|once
CASSLAATRKETQYF
TGCGCCAGCAGCTTGGCGGCGACAAGGAAAGAGACCCAGTACTTC
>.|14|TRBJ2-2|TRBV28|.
CASKGRANTGELFF
TGTGCCAGCAAGGGTAGGGCGAACACCGGGGAGCTGTTTTTT
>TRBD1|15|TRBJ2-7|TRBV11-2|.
CASSPGQGRYYEQYF
TGTGCCAGCAGCCCAGGACAGGGGCGGTACTACGAGCAGTACTTC
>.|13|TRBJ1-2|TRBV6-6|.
CASSLAFNYGYTF
TGTGCCAGCAGTTTGGCTTTCAACTATGGCTACACCTTC
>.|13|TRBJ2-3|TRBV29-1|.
CSVERGGTDTQYF
TGCAGCGTTGAGAGGGGGGGCACAGATACGCAGTATTTT
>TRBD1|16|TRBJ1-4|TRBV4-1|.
CASSQAGTVIHEKLFF
TGCGCCAGCAGCCAAGCCGGGACAGTAATTCACGAAAAACTGTTTTTT
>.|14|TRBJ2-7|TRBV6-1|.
CASSDTRGLYEQYF
TGTGCCAGCAGTGACACTCGGGGTCTCTACGAGCAGTACTTC
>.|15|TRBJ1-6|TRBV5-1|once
CASSFISGENSPLHF
TGCGCCAGCAGCTTTATCTCGGGGGAGAATTCACCCCTCCACTTT
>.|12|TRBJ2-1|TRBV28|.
CASRGALNEQFF
TGTGCCAGCAGGGGGGCCCTCAATGAGCAGTTCTTC
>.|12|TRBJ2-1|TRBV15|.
CATLDSHNEQFF
TGTGCCACCTTGGACAGCCACAATGAGCAGTTCTTC
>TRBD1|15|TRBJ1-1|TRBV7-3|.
CASSQGTGGGTEAFF
TGTGCCAGCAGCCAAGGGACAGGGGGAGGAACTGAAGCTTTCTTT
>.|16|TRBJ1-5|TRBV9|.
CATLDGFQRGNQPQHF
TGTGCCACCCTTGATGGTTTCCAAAGGGGCAATCAGCCCCAGCATTTT
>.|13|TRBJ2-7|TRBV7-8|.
CASSFRQSGEQYF
TGTGCCAGCAGCTTCCGACAGTCGGGGGAGCAGTACTTC
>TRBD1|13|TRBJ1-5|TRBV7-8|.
CASSLTTGQAEHF
TGTGCCAGCAGCTTAACTACGGGACAGGCCGAGCATTTT
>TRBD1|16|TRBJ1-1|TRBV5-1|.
CASSFRQGREDTEAFF
TGCGCCAGCAGCTTTAGACAGGGTAGAGAGGACACTGAAGCTTTCTTT
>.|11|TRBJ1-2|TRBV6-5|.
CASSRDGGYTF
TGTGCCAGCAGTAGGGACGGTGGCTACACCTTC
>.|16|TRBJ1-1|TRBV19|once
CASRTSGTSRGTEAFF
TGTGCCAGTAGAACCTCCGGGACATCGAGGGGTACTGAAGCTTTCTTT
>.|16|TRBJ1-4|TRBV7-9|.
CASSLLRVATNEKLFF
TGTGCCAGCAGCTTACTCAGGGTTGCAACTAATGAAAAACTGTTTTTT
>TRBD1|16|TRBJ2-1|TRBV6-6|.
CASNLHRTGPYNEQFF
TGTGCCAGCAACCTACACCGGACAGGGCCCTACAATGAGCAGTTCTTC
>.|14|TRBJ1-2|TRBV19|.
CASNRGSFNYGYTF
TGTGCCAGTAACCGGGGCTCTTTTAACTATGGCTACACCTTC
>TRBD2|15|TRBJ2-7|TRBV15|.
CATSRVLSGAYEQYF
TGTGCCACCAGCAGAGTGCTTAGCGGGGCCTACGAGCAGTACTTC